These T cell receptor beta chains were read from a single sample in a study of blood T cell repertoires in COVID-19. Using immunoSEQ multiplex PCR, the repertoire was profiled, and TCRdb retains in-frame clones only, with some absent. The repertoire holds over 130,000 clones, with 76% as singletons. Source material: peripheral blood. The receptors stem from a woman older than 75 with active or convalescent COVID-19. The CDR3 runs from the conserved cysteine through the conserved F or W. The D gene is left open where the match is weak. The size field is filled for only some rows; it gives once, few, many or a size class.

>TRBJ1-2|NA|TRBV18|once
CASSPPDRRQNGYTF
TGTGCCAGCTCACCACCCGACAGGAGACAAAATGGCTACACCTTC
>TRBJ1-5|TRBD1|TRBV15|NA
CATSARDRGNQPQHF
TGTGCCACCAGCGCCCGGGACAGGGGCAATCAGCCCCAGCATTTT
>TRBJ2-2|TRBD1|TRBV14|NA
CASSRTGANTGELFF
TGTGCCAGCAGCCGGACAGGGGCGAACACCGGGGAGCTGTTTTTT
>TRBJ1-5|NA|TRBV27|NA
CASSPVGGYNQPQHF
TGTGCCAGCAGCCCCGTGGGGGGATACAATCAGCCCCAGCATTTT
>TRBJ1-5|NA|TRBV4-3|NA
CASSQEPGEPQHF
TGCGCCAGCAGCCAAGAACCAGGCGAACCCCAGCATTTT
>TRBJ1-5|NA|TRBV5-1|NA
CASSLEQGSKPQHF
TGCGCCAGCAGCTTGGAACAGGGAAGCAAGCCCCAGCATTTT
>TRBJ1-3|TRBD1|TRBV6-5|NA
CASSYRTGVSGNTIYF
TGTGCCAGCAGTTACAGAACAGGGGTGTCCGGAAACACCATATATTTT
>TRBJ1-5|NA|TRBV2|NA
CASRADSVLGPQHF
TGTGCCAGCAGAGCCGACAGTGTTCTGGGGCCCCAGCATTTT
>TRBJ1-1|NA|TRBV18|NA
CASSNVRGGNTEAFF
TGTGCCAGCTCCAACGTACGGGGAGGGAACACTGAAGCTTTCTTT
>TRBJ1-6|NA|TRBV5-1|NA
CASSRDTTASPLHF
TGCGCCAGCAGTAGGGACACGACCGCTTCACCCCTCCACTTT
>TRBJ1-5|NA|TRBV6-5|NA
CASKTTQGYQPQHF
TGTGCCAGCAAAACTACACAGGGTTATCAGCCCCAGCATTTT
>TRBJ1-2|NA|TRBV2|NA
CASSVGQGTYGYTF
TGTGCCAGCAGTGTAGGGCAGGGGACCTATGGCTACACCTTC
>TRBJ2-7|NA|TRBV2|NA
CASRRTSYEQYF
TGTGCCAGCAGGCGGACTTCTTACGAGCAGTACTTC
>TRBJ2-3|NA|TRBV28|NA
CATHGSTDTQYF
TGTGCCACCCACGGGAGCACAGATACGCAGTATTTT
>TRBJ1-4|TRBD1|TRBV6-5|few
CASSYRTGGSNEKLFF
TGTGCCAGCAGTTACCGGACAGGGGGCAGTAATGAAAAACTGTTTTTT
>TRBJ2-1|TRBD2|TRBV9|NA
CASSVDGPGLVRNEQFF
TGTGCCAGCAGCGTAGATGGTCCGGGACTAGTTCGCAATGAGCAGTTCTTC
>TRBJ1-4|TRBD1|TRBV5-6|NA
CASSLGTGGSNEKLFF
TGTGCCAGCAGCTTGGGGACAGGGGGAAGCAATGAAAAACTGTTTTTT
>TRBJ1-1|NA|TRBV6-5|NA
CASSLQPNTEAFF
TGTGCCAGCAGCCTACAGCCGAACACTGAAGCTTTCTTT
>TRBJ1-5|NA|TRBV19|once
CASSIQGLSKGGGQPQHF
TGTGCCAGTAGTATACAGGGACTCTCGAAGGGAGGCGGTCAGCCCCAGCATTTT
>TRBJ2-5|TRBD2|TRBV3-1/TRBV3-2|NA
CASSQGRGARETQYF
TGTGCCAGCAGCCAAGGGCGGGGGGCACGAGAGACCCAGTACTTC
>TRBJ1-1|TRBD1|TRBV18|once
CASSSRTGMGTEAFF
TGTGCCAGCTCATCTCGGACAGGAATGGGCACTGAAGCTTTCTTT
>TRBJ1-2|NA|TRBV4-1|many
CASSPSVGQGTPLNYGYTF
TGCGCCAGCAGCCCAAGCGTAGGGCAGGGGACCCCTCTTAACTATGGCTACACCTTC
>TRBJ1-2|TRBD1|TRBV19|NA
CASTLGQGNFYGYTF
TGTGCCAGTACCTTGGGACAGGGGAATTTCTATGGCTACACCTTC
>TRBJ2-7|TRBD1|TRBV30|NA
CAWSTGTGAHEQYF
TGTGCCTGGAGCACCGGGACAGGGGCCCACGAGCAGTACTTC
>TRBJ1-1|NA|TRBV5-6|NA
CASSVRLNTEAFF
TGTGCCAGCAGCGTTCGACTCAACACTGAAGCTTTCTTT
>TRBJ2-1|NA|TRBV7-8|NA
CASSRGLGPENEQFF
TGTGCCAGCAGCCGAGGGTTGGGGCCCGAGAATGAGCAGTTCTTC
>TRBJ1-2|TRBD1|TRBV2|NA
CASSEGQTSNYGYTF
TGTGCCAGCAGTGAGGGACAGACATCTAACTATGGCTACACCTTC
>TRBJ2-6|TRBD1|TRBV2|NA
CASGDRGNSGANVLTF
TGTGCCAGCGGGGACAGGGGAAACTCTGGGGCCAACGTCCTGACTTTC
>TRBJ1-5|NA|TRBV20-1|NA
CSASRQLDQPQHF
TGCAGTGCTAGTAGGCAACTAGATCAGCCCCAGCATTTT
>TRBJ1-3|NA|TRBV16|NA
CASRQNPGTSGNTIYF
TGTGCCAGCAGACAGAATCCGGGAACCTCTGGAAACACCATATATTTT
>TRBJ2-4|TRBD1|TRBV11-2|NA
CASSLGPGGQNIQYF
TGTGCCAGCAGCTTAGGCCCAGGGGGCCAAAACATTCAGTACTTC
>TRBJ1-1|NA|TRBV11-2|NA
CASSLVPGSAIAEAFF
TGTGCCAGCAGCTTAGTCCCGGGGTCGGCAATTGCTGAAGCTTTCTTT
>TRBJ2-3|TRBD2|TRBV4-2|once
CASSQTGGGTDTQYF
TGTGCCAGCAGCCAGACTGGGGGGGGCACAGATACGCAGTATTTT
>TRBJ2-3|TRBD2|TRBV6-7|NA
CASSYRAGGPDTQYF
TGTGCCAGCAGTTACAGAGCGGGGGGGCCCGATACGCAGTATTTT
>TRBJ2-5|TRBD2|TRBV9|NA
CASSDGTSGGQGETQYF
TGTGCCAGCAGCGACGGGACTAGCGGGGGCCAGGGGGAGACCCAGTACTTC
>TRBJ1-1|NA|TRBV6-5|NA
CASRDYPPRNTEAFF
TGTGCCAGCCGGGACTATCCCCCCAGGAACACTGAAGCTTTCTTT
>TRBJ2-2|NA|TRBV7-9|NA
CASSSQGHKGSGELFF
TGTGCCAGCAGCTCCCAGGGGCACAAAGGGTCCGGGGAGCTGTTTTTT
>TRBJ1-5|TRBD1|TRBV6-5|NA
CASSDRALGNQPQHF
TGTGCCAGCAGCGACAGGGCGTTGGGCAATCAGCCCCAGCATTTT
>TRBJ1-5|TRBD1|TRBV18|once
CASSPTGGNQPQHF
TGTGCCAGCTCACCGACAGGGGGCAATCAGCCCCAGCATTTT
>TRBJ1-6|TRBD1|TRBV10-3|NA
CAIRERQGRNSPLHF
TGTGCCATCAGAGAACGACAGGGCAGGAATTCACCCCTCCACTTT
>TRBJ1-4|NA|TRBV18|NA
CASSPATANEKLFF
TGTGCCAGCTCACCTGCCACGGCTAATGAAAAACTGTTTTTT
>TRBJ2-1|NA|TRBV7-2|few
CASSLGQDNRQFF
TGTGCCAGCAGCTTAGGACAGGATAATCGGCAGTTCTTC
>TRBJ2-1|TRBD1|TRBV7-9|NA
CASSIQGLGDNEQFF
TGTGCCAGCAGCATACAGGGGTTAGGTGACAATGAGCAGTTCTTC
>TRBJ1-1|TRBD1|TRBV14|once
CASSQANRGNTEAFF
TGTGCCAGCAGCCAAGCGAACAGGGGGAACACTGAAGCTTTCTTT
>TRBJ2-7|TRBD2|TRBV2|NA
CASSAGGVEQYF
TGTGCCAGCAGTGCGGGGGGGGTCGAGCAGTACTTC
>TRBJ1-3|TRBD1|TRBV6-5|NA
CASSYSAQGPGNTIYF
TGTGCCAGCAGTTACTCTGCACAGGGGCCCGGAAACACCATATATTTT
>TRBJ2-7|TRBD1|TRBV5-1|NA
CASSLGQGALYEQYF
TGCGCCAGCAGCTTGGGACAGGGGGCTTTGTACGAGCAGTACTTC
>TRBJ1-5|NA|TRBV4-1|once
CASSQDGAPGGGQPQHF
TGCGCCAGCAGCCAAGATGGGGCCCCGGGGGGGGGTCAGCCCCAGCATTTT
>TRBJ2-2|NA|TRBV24-1|few
CAVRTPNTGELFF
TGTGCCGTCCGGACTCCGAACACCGGGGAGCTGTTTTTT
>TRBJ2-3|NA|TRBV1|NA
CTSSRGEVATDTQYF
TGCACCAGCAGCCGGGGGGAAGTGGCCACAGATACGCAGTATTTT
>TRBJ2-2|TRBD1|TRBV19|NA
CASRELGGLNTGELFF
TGTGCCAGTAGAGAGCTAGGGGGCCTGAACACCGGGGAGCTGTTTTTT
>TRBJ1-5|TRBD1|TRBV28|NA
CASKGTGGNNQPQHF
TGTGCCAGCAAAGGGACAGGGGGCAATAATCAGCCCCAGCATTTT
>TRBJ1-2|TRBD1|TRBV19|NA
CASSRDRGGGYGYTF
TGTGCCAGTAGTCGGGACAGGGGGGGAGGCTATGGCTACACCTTC
>TRBJ2-1|TRBD2|TRBV3-1/TRBV3-2|NA
CASRGGGSYNEQFF
TGTGCCAGCAGGGGCGGGGGCTCCTACAATGAGCAGTTCTTC
>TRBJ1-2|NA|TRBV28|NA
CASSFLLSNYGYTF
TGTGCCAGCAGTTTCTTACTTTCTAACTATGGCTACACCTTC
>TRBJ1-2|NA|TRBV11-2|NA
CASSLDTGIGGYTF
TGTGCCAGCAGCTTAGATACAGGGATAGGAGGCTACACCTTC